This T cell receptor beta chain came from a study of CD8+ T cells in alopecia areata. Investigators isolated RNA and reverse transcribed it into cDNA to act as the sequencing template. The data were produced by immunoSEQ multiplex PCR, yet TCRdb's version contains in-frame clones alone and is incomplete. The sample includes more than 95,000 clones, 50% to 75% of them seen just once. As for treatment: oral pan-JAK inhibitor, 5-10 mg twice daily. With 4 bases removed from V and 7 bases from J, the gap between germline ends came to 23 bases. The CDR3 has 15 amino acids. Germline values: CDR1 SQVTM, CDR2 ANQGSEA.

The TCR was taken from a human donor with alopecia areata. V gene TRBV29-1 combines with J gene TRBJ2-7; D is possibly TRBD1 or TRBD2 (7 bases each). The sequencing here drew on CD8+ T cells sorted from blood, taken at week 4, from a patient treated with tofacitinib. The CDR3 protein is CSVAGDRDSGEEQYF. In nucleotides, the CDR3 is TGCAGCGTTGCGGGCGACCGGGACAGCGGGGAAGAGCAGTACTTC.